This T cell receptor beta chain originates from a study of a mutant IDH1 vaccine in newly diagnosed glioma. At the level of the study: Most patients had received both radiotherapy and temozolomide, the prior options being radiotherapy, temozolomide, or both.

Specified time point: week 23, last vaccination. Each dose of the vaccine consisted of 300 ug of mutant IDH1 20-mer peptide, with topical imiquimod. A remark on this clone: Antigen unknown.

TCRdb's copy holds only in-frame clones and misses some; the assay was immunoSEQ multiplex PCR. Of some 26,000 clones listed, roughly 80% are singletons. The CDR3 contains 11 residues. CDR1 is SGHTA and CDR2 is FQGNSA in the germline V gene. V was trimmed by 1 base and J by 11 bases, leaving 8 bases between them. This sequence was found in a woman aged 25 to 39 with glioma. The chain is built from TRBV7-2 and TRBJ1-1; no clear D. The specimen was PBMCs, collected from a glioma patient whose treatment included an IDH1 peptide vaccine. The CDR3 loop is CASSLGLGAFF. The CDR3 region has the DNA TGTGCCAGCAGCTTAGGATTGGGGGCTTTCTTT. The full variable domain, with the rest looked up from reference TRBV7-2 and TRBJ1-1, is GAGVSQSPSNKVTEKGKDVELRCDPISGHTALYWYRQSLGQGLEFLIYFQGNSAPDKSGLPSDRFSAERTGGSVSTLTIQRTQQEDSAVYLCASSLGLGAFFGQGTRLTVV.